This paragraph covers one T cell receptor (beta chain) sequence. These data come from a study of blood T cell repertoires in COVID-19. Study-level information: COVID-19 samples, acute and convalescent, were from the United States, Italy and Spain. From T cells, B-cell-depleted T cells, or PBMCs came the material, which was cDNA or gDNA.

After removal of 5 bases from V and 4 bases from J, the junction contained 5 bases not matched to a gene. The V gene's germline CDR1 is SGHTA and CDR2 FQGTGA. The CDR3 spans 15 residues. The data were produced by immunoSEQ multiplex PCR, yet TCRdb's version contains in-frame clones alone and is incomplete. This sample carries about 270,000 clones, approximately 91% of them seen once, and the ten largest clones take about 2.3%. In assigning cohorts, the study relied on participant-reported clinical history. Material: PBMCs or T cells enriched from blood (not recorded which). This sequence joins TRBV7-3 and TRBJ2-1; 10 bases match TRBD2. The sequence was collected from a woman aged 40 to 50 with acute COVID-19. CDR3 sequence: CASSLLAGQYNEQFF. Written as DNA, the CDR3 is TGTGCCAGCAGCCTACTAGCGGGGCAATACAATGAGCAGTTCTTC. Full variable domain (rest looked up from reference TRBV7-3 and TRBJ2-1): GAGVSQTPSNKVTEKGKYVELRCDPISGHTALYWYRQSLGQGPEFLIYFQGTGAADDSGLPNDRFFAVRPEGSVSTLKIQRTERGDSAVYLCASSLLAGQYNEQFFGPGTRLTVL.